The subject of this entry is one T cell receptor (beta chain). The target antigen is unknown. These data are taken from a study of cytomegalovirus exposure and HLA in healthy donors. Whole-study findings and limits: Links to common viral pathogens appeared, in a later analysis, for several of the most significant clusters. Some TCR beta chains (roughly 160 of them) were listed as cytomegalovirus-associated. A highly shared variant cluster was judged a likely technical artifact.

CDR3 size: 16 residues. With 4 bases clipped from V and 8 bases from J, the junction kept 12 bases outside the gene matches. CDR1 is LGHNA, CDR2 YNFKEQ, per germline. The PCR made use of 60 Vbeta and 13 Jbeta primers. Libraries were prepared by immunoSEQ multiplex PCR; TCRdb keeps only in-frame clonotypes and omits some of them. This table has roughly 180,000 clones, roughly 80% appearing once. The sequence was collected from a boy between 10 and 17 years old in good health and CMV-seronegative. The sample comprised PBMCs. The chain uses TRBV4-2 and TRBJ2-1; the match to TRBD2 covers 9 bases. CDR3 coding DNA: TGTGCCAGCAGCCCCCGGGGGGCTAGCGGGATCGATGAGCAGTTCTTC. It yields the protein CASSPRGASGIDEQFF.